Reported below is one T cell receptor (beta chain). This specimen belongs to a study of blood T cell repertoires in COVID-19. Study-wide background: The origin of the acute and convalescent COVID-19 samples was the United States, Italy and Spain.

Authors' data handling: It was from reference gene primer amplification that nucleated cell counts were estimated. The protocol was immunoSEQ multiplex PCR, while the TCRdb copy is restricted to in-frame clones and leaves out a portion. V and J calls and clone size are as listed in that table; D and trimming were resolved from the DNA. There are tens of thousands of clones in the sample; 85% to 90% occur only once, and 13% to 15% lies in the top ten. The material sequenced was peripheral blood. This receptor was obtained from a woman aged 70-85 years with acute or convalescent COVID-19.

CDR3 DNA sequence: TGTGCCAGCAGCTACAGCTACGGGAGGTCGGGGACCCAGTACTTC. Translated, it gives CASSYSYGRSGTQYF. The V and J genes are TRBV7-2 and TRBJ2-5; 7 bases are shared with TRBD2. The CDR3 length is 15 residues. The V gene end was trimmed by 4 bases and the J gene end by 7 bases; junction bases not matched to a gene: 12. Per germline, CDR1 SGHTA and CDR2 FQGNSA.